One T cell receptor beta chain is described in this entry. This clonotype came up a few times. Its binding antigen is unknown. Qualities for individual bases were not recorded, and no much larger clone is one base off. Libraries were constructed by PCR. This sample was sequenced with an Illumina HiSeq 2500. To reduce PCR and sequencing biases, unique molecular identifiers were built into the TCR beta cDNA libraries. Every 1 to 10 million input T cells yielded 500,000 or so cDNA molecules, meaning each molecule approximated one T cell. The patient libraries were prepared and sequenced using the same protocol as the earlier healthy control dataset. Samples belonging to the same batch were prepared together, multiplexed and sequenced on a shared HiSeq lane. The study's processing was this. Raw barcoded reads were processed with MIGEC, discarding single-read molecular identifier groups before consensus assembly and CDR3 extraction. Clonotype tables were post-analysed with VDJtools, and diversity was normalized by down-sampling all datasets to the smallest sample size. Repertoire overlap clustering matched CDR3 amino acid but not nucleotide sequences to correct batch-related cross-sample contamination. TCRdb reanalyzed the raw reads on its own, using fastp at Q25 for trimming and MiXCR for clone calling, and kept in-frame beta chains. Rows with one shared CDR3 protein collapse into an entry with the most common genes and DNA. The V and J calls, along with clone size, are taken from TCRdb and not from the paper's own processing. The sample records about 800,000 distinct CDR3 sequences, 25% to 30% of which are singletons. The biggest ten clones account for more than 0.55% of the sample.

Taken from cysteine to phenylalanine, the CDR3 has 18 residues. The retained sequence is limited to the CDR3, 54 bases, with the frame set at the first base. According to the germline V gene, CDR1 reads SGHTA and CDR2 reads FQGNSA. V is pruned by 2 bases and J by 0 bases, leaving 11 bases of the junction without a gene match. To demonstrate the VDJtools post-analysis software, the study profiled TCR beta repertoires from the peripheral blood of about a dozen young patients with multiple sclerosis. Multiple sclerosis patients were children and adolescents aged 6 to 15 years. The data were taken from a study of post-analysis software for immune sequencing data (dated by TCRdb to the mid-2010s). Looking at the study overall: The recorded disease courses included relapsing-remitting, secondary progressive and progressive-relapsing multiple sclerosis, and some patients had no subtype annotation. Patient repertoires were compared against around twelve previously published healthy control repertoires from donors aged roughly 6 to 28 years. A subset of samples was prepared in parallel using single-end sample barcoding, then pooled and co-amplified after Illumina adapter ligation. Here is what the overall study found, with its caveats: Strong co-clustering of samples prepared in the same batch was shown by direct clustering with F measure, prompting a batch-effect correction. Normalized Chao1 diversity was significantly lower in multiple sclerosis patients than controls, suggesting substantial peripheral T-cell clonal expansion. Four to six TRBV segments, including TRBV5-6, TRBV5-1 and TRBV20-1, were significantly more frequent in patients than controls. The control group was slightly older than the multiple sclerosis patient group.

The rearranged segments are TRBV7-2 and TRBJ2-7, and 9 bases in between align with TRBD2. Sample: blood. This clonotype was sampled from a girl aged 10-17 years with multiple sclerosis. The CDR3 region has the sequence CASSLSGGLRGSSYEQYF. The bases read TGTGCCAGCAGCTTAAGCGGGGGGTTGAGGGGTAGCTCCTACGAGCAGTACTTC.